The 18 T cell receptor beta chains below all came from one sample that was sequenced in a study of EBV T-cell therapy then PD-1 blockade in nasopharyngeal carcinoma. The antigens these receptors bind are not known. TCRdb's copy holds only in-frame clones and misses some; the assay was immunoSEQ multiplex PCR. The profile shows 17,000 or so clones, roughly 83% of them singletons. Treatment denoted: AdE1-LMPpoly-expanded autologous EBV-specific T-cell therapy followed by anti-PD-1 nivolumab. The material sequenced was CD8+ T cells from blood, taken at day 0 from a patient whose treatment included autologous EBV-specific T cells and nivolumab. These receptors were obtained from a man aged 40-49 years with nasopharyngeal carcinoma.

This clone has just a few counts. The chain has TRBV6-5 and TRBJ2-7, with TRBD1 matching over 11 bases. The CDR3 totals 14 residues. Unmatched junction bases numbered 5, after V lost 7 bases and J lost 3 bases. Germline CDR1 reads MNHEY; CDR2 reads SVGAGI. The CDR3 spells CASIQGTGGYEQYF. CDR3 sequence (DNA): TGTGCCAGCATCCAGGGGACAGGGGGCTACGAGCAGTACTTC.

The gene calls are TRBV27 and TRBJ2-1; 7 positions match TRBD2. The CDR3 contains 13 residues. The germline V gene encodes CDR1 MNHEY and CDR2 SMNVEV (reference sequence). The ends lost 3 bases at V and 6 bases at J; junction bases unmatched: 2. The DNA for the CDR3 is TGTGCCAGCAGTTTGGGGGGGGGCAATGAGCAGTTCTTC. The encoded protein is CASSLGGGNEQFF.

CDR3 residues: CASSSGQGSYNEQFF. In DNA form, the CDR3 reads TGCGCCAGCAGCTCGGGACAGGGCTCCTACAATGAGCAGTTCTTC. The chain combines TRBV5-1 with TRBJ2-1, with TRBD1 matching over 9 bases. The CDR3 totals 15 residues. The junction had 1 base not matched to a gene; V was cut back by 3 bases and J by 0 bases. Germline V gives CDR1 SGHRS, CDR2 YFSETQ.

The chain employs TRBV6-4 and TRBJ1-2; D is ambiguous. V gave up 6 bases and J gave up 0 bases, with 14 bases separating them. In germline, CDR1 is MRHNA, CDR2 SNTAGT. This CDR3 is built from 15 residues. The CDR3 here is CASSPQHTANYGYTF. CDR3 DNA sequence: TGTGCCAGCAGCCCACAACACACCGCTAACTATGGCTACACCTTC.

This chain connects TRBV29-1 to TRBJ2-4, with a possible D match to TRBD1 (6 bases). V was pared by 2 bases and J by 9 bases, with 8 bases between. This CDR3 has 11 amino acids. Germline CDR1 SQVTM, CDR2 ANQGSEA. The DNA for the CDR3 is TGCAGCGTTGAACAGGGGACCATTCAGTACTTC. Translating it yields CSVEQGTIQYF.

The rearrangement links TRBV24-1 to TRBJ1-1, with 9 bases that match TRBD1. Germline V gene data show CDR1 as KGHDR and CDR2 as SFDVKD. The CDR3 length is 14 residues. V dropped 12 bases and J dropped 5; count of bases not matched to a gene: 12. The CDR3: CASPPGTGRTEAFF. The CDR3 coding sequence is TGTGCCTCCCCCCCCGGGACAGGGAGGACTGAAGCTTTCTTT.

The gene calls are TRBV21-1 and TRBJ1-1. TRBV21-1 is described as a pseudogene. This CDR3 contains 16 residues. CDR3 sequence (DNA): TGTGCCAGCAGCACGCAGGGGAGGGGGATGAGGACTGAAGCTTTCTTT. The encoded protein is CASSTQGRGMRTEAFF.

This chain uses TRBV6-5 with TRBJ2-1; 9 bases fit TRBD1. V gave up 2 bases and J gave up 7 bases; unmatched junction bases: 9. CDR3 length equals 16 residues. Germline CDR1 and CDR2: MNHEY and SVGAGI. CDR3 protein: CASSYIGTGKGNEQFF. The DNA of the CDR3 is TGTGCCAGCAGTTACATCGGGACAGGGAAGGGGAATGAGCAGTTCTTC.

This chain connects TRBV2 to TRBJ2-7; D is possibly TRBD1 (5 bases). This CDR3 contains 12 residues. Between the trimmed V and J ends, which lost 7 bases and 4 bases, there was a span of 11 bases. Germline V gives CDR1 SNHLY, CDR2 FYNNEI. This chain's CDR3 is CASKGKVYEQYF. The CDR3, as DNA: TGTGCCAGCAAGGGGAAGGTATACGAGCAGTACTTC. Together with reference TRBV2 and TRBJ2-7, the CDR3 gives the full variable domain: EPEVTQTPSHQVTQMGQEVILRCVPISNHLYFYWYRQILGQKVEFLVSFYNNEISEKSEIFDDQFSVERPDGSNFTLKIRSTKLEDSAMYFCASKGKVYEQYFGPGTRLTVT.

This rearrangement joins TRBV7-8 to TRBJ1-2; tentatively, D is TRBD1 (5 bases). V lost 4 bases and J lost 6, with 12 bases in between. Germline CDR1 is SGHVS and CDR2 is FQNEAQ. This CDR3 spans 13 amino acids. The CDR3, as DNA: TGTGCCAGCAGCTCCGGCACAGGCGATGGCTACACCTTC. Translating gives CASSSGTGDGYTF.

Written as DNA, the CDR3 is TGTGCCAGCAGCGGTACAGGTTTAGGGGAGCTGTTTTTT. As protein: CASSGTGLGELFF. This chain uses TRBV7-9 with TRBJ2-2; weak D call: TRBD1 (5 bases). CDR3 length equals 13 residues. Trimming cost V 5 bases and J 8 bases, with 12 bases left between them. Germline V gene data show CDR1 as SEHNR and CDR2 as FQNEAQ (reference sequence).

This rearrangement joins TRBV27 to TRBJ2-3; 12 bases map to TRBD2. V gave up 0 bases and J gave up 6 bases; unmatched junction bases: 7. This CDR3 contains 17 residues. Germline CDR1 MNHEY, CDR2 SMNVEV (reference sequence). CDR3: CASSLSASGGAGDTQYF. CDR3 in DNA: TGTGCCAGCAGTTTATCAGCTAGCGGGGGGGCCGGGGATACGCAGTATTTT.

The chain recombines TRBV2 with TRBJ1-4, with TRBD1 matching over 7 bases. CDR3 length: 15 residues. Unmatched junction bases numbered 3, after V lost 5 bases and J lost 0 bases. Looked up from germline, CDR1 is SNHLY and CDR2 is FYNNEI. CDR3 sequence (DNA): TGTGCCAGCAGTCACGGACAGGCAACTAATGAAAAACTGTTTTTT. The encoded protein is CASSHGQATNEKLFF.

The rearrangement links TRBV5-1 to TRBJ2-7; 7 bases match TRBD1. V lost 0 bases, J lost 0 bases, and 6 bases stayed unmatched. This CDR3 comprises 16 residues. Germline CDR1 and CDR2: SGHRS and YFSETQ. DNA of the CDR3: TGCGCCAGCAGCTTGGAGGGACAGCAAAGCTCCTACGAGCAGTACTTC. It specifies CASSLEGQQSSYEQYF.

The genes are TRBV5-6 and TRBJ2-1; the D call may be TRBD1 or TRBD2 (6 bases each). The CDR3 covers 14 residues. V was shortened by 5 bases and J by 7 bases, with 16 bases between the two germline ends. The germline CDR1 and CDR2 sequences are SGHDT and YYEEEE. The CDR3: CASRAGHPGNEQFF. The CDR3 DNA reads as TGTGCCAGCAGGGCGGGACACCCGGGGAATGAGCAGTTCTTC. Drawing the rest from reference TRBV5-6 and TRBJ2-1, the complete variable domain is DAGVTQSPTHLIKTRGQQVTLRCSPKSGHDTVSWYQQALGQGPQFIFQYYEEEERQRGNFPDRFSGHQFPNYSSELNVNALLLGDSALYLCASRAGHPGNEQFFGPGTRLTVL.

The rearrangement uses TRBV6-2 or TRBV6-3 and TRBJ1-5, with 9 bases matching TRBD1. The CDR3 has 14 residues. Germline V gives CDR1 MNHEY, CDR2 SVGEGT. Losses at the gene ends were 4 bases for V and 3 bases for J; bases not matched to a gene: 1. This CDR3 reads CASSWDRANQPQHF. The CDR3, as DNA: TGTGCCAGCAGTTGGGACAGGGCCAATCAGCCCCAGCATTTT.

The chain carries TRBV7-9 and TRBJ1-3; TRBD1 aligns across 12 bases. J gave up 2 bases and V 5 bases, and 4 bases lay outside the gene matches. Germline assignment: CDR1 SEHNR and CDR2 FQNEAQ (reference sequence). This CDR3 comprises 16 residues. The CDR3: CASSRRDRGPGNTIYF. Written as DNA, the CDR3 is TGTGCCAGCAGCCGCCGGGACAGGGGGCCTGGAAACACCATATATTTT.

This clone appeared once. The chain employs TRBV28 and TRBJ2-2; 7 bases map to TRBD1. This CDR3 has 13 amino acids. Losses at the gene ends were 7 bases for V and 5 bases for J; bases not matched to a gene: 4. Per germline, CDR1 MDHEN and CDR2 SYDVKM. CDR3 protein: CASKSRGTGELFF. The CDR3 DNA is TGTGCCAGCAAAAGCAGGGGGACCGGGGAGCTGTTTTTT.